Following are 30 T cell receptor beta chains from one sample sequenced in a study of shared T cell receptors in the human thymus. Method: immunoSEQ multiplex PCR; TCRdb's copy keeps in-frame clones and lacks some. The sample records 450,000 to 650,000 clones, about 80% being singletons. These data were also filed under a second study, of human thymus T cells.

Sequenced material: thymocytes. Receptors were obtained from a boy under two years old with a congenital heart defect.

V usage is TRBV6-5 and J usage is TRBJ2-5, with D maybe TRBD2 (5 bases). The CDR3 has 11 residues. Germline V gene sequence: CDR1 MNHEY, CDR2 SVGAGI. V lost 7 bases, J lost 2 bases, and 5 bases lay in between. The CDR3 sequence: CASTGQETQYF. The CDR3 DNA sequence: TGTGCCAGCACGGGGCAAGAGACCCAGTACTTC.

Here the CDR3 reads CASSHTPIQSFAYNEQFF. For the CDR3, the DNA is TGTGCCAGCAGCCATACCCCAATACAGAGCTTCGCCTACAATGAGCAGTTCTTC. The chain joins TRBV11-2 to TRBJ2-1; D is unclear. The CDR3 loop spans 18 amino acids. Trimming removed 5 bases at V and 2 bases at J, with 22 bases between. In germline, CDR1 is SGHAT, CDR2 FQNNGV.

This sequence joins TRBV27 and TRBJ2-7; TRBD2 matches 7 bases. V lost 7 bases to trimming and J lost 2 bases; unmatched junction nucleotides: 8. Germline CDR1 is MNHEY and CDR2 is SMNVEV (reference sequence). This CDR3 spans 14 amino acids. CDR3 in amino acids: CASTFAAGAYEQYF. Written as DNA, the CDR3 is TGTGCCAGCACCTTCGCGGCGGGAGCCTACGAGCAGTACTTC.

The chain is built from TRBV6-1 and TRBJ2-7; TRBD1 is a possible D gene (6 bases). Trimming stripped 1 base from V and 0 bases from J, with 13 bases between. CDR1 and CDR2 (germline): MNHNS, SASEGT. The CDR3 is 16 residues long. The CDR3 DNA follows: TGTGCCAGCAGTGAAGTCCCAGGGGTGGACTCCTACGAGCAGTACTTC. Translated, it gives CASSEVPGVDSYEQYF.

This clone was seen a handful of times. The rearrangement joins TRBV4-3 to TRBJ1-4; 7 nucleotides line up with TRBD1. The ends lost 3 bases at V and 4 bases at J; junction bases unmatched: 5. The CDR3 is 15 amino acids. Germline V CDR1 and CDR2: LGHNA, YSLEER. The CDR3 is CASSHVGTVNEKLFF. In DNA form, the CDR3 reads TGCGCCAGCAGCCATGTTGGGACAGTTAATGAAAAACTGTTTTTT.

The rearrangement links TRBV6-4 to TRBJ2-5; D may be TRBD2 (6 bases). This CDR3 has 18 amino acids. Germline CDR1 MRHNA, CDR2 SNTAGT. The V end was cut by 6 bases, the J end by 4 bases, with 27 bases between. CDR3 amino acids: CASRTPDAGAGRGETQYF. CDR3 coding DNA: TGTGCCAGCAGAACCCCCGATGCCGGGGCGGGGCGTGGAGAGACCCAGTACTTC.

A word on this clone: The sample contains more than one DNA sequence encoding this CDR3. J is TRBJ2-3 and V is TRBV20-1; D unclear. The germline V gene encodes CDR1 DFQATT and CDR2 SNEGSKA (reference sequence). CDR3 length equals 11 residues. Deletions cut 0 bases from V and 5 bases from J, with 3 bases between. The DNA for the CDR3 is TGCAGTGCTAGAGATAGAGATACGCAGTATTTT. Its translation: CSARDRDTQYF.

This chain uses TRBV10-2 with TRBJ2-5; possible D gene TRBD2, 5 bases. Trimming left V 8 bases short and J 5 bases short, with 15 bases between. The CDR3 is made up of 13 amino acids. CDR1 and CDR2 from the germline V gene are WSHSY and SAAADI. CDR3 bases: TGCGCCAGCGGGAGACCCGCAGACGAGACCCAGTACTTC. It yields the protein CASGRPADETQYF.

This clone occurred a few times. The chain employs TRBV7-9 and TRBJ1-5; maybe TRBD1 (5 bases). The CDR3 totals 14 residues. Per the germline V gene, CDR1 is SEHNR and CDR2 is FQNEAQ (reference sequence). V was clipped by 1 base and J by 7 bases, with 11 bases between them. In DNA, the CDR3 is TGTGCCAGCAGCTTAGTTGGCCAGGGACAGCCCCAGCATTTT. Translating gives CASSLVGQGQPQHF.

This clone was detected only once. The CDR3 coding sequence is TGTGCTAGTGGTTTGAATGGGACATTGAACACTGAAGCTTTCTTT. Protein sequence: CASGLNGTLNTEAFF. V is TRBV12-5 and J is TRBJ1-1; a possible D gene is TRBD1 (6 bases). Germline lookup yields CDR1 LGHNT and CDR2 FRNRAP. The V and J ends lost 2 bases and 0 bases respectively, with 10 bases between them. The CDR3 extends over 15 amino acids. Together with reference TRBV12-5 and TRBJ1-1, the CDR3 gives the full variable domain: DARVTQTPRHKVTEMGQEVTMRCQPILGHNTVFWYRQTMMQGLELLAYFRNRAPLDDSGMPKDRFSAEMPDATLATLKIQPSEPRDSAVYFCASGLNGTLNTEAFFGQGTRLTVV.

The rearrangement joins TRBV13 to TRBJ2-1, with D uncertain. Looked up from germline, CDR1 is PRHDT and CDR2 is FYEKMQ (reference sequence). V was trimmed by 1 base and J by 7 bases, leaving 14 bases between them. The CDR3 is made up of 15 amino acids. The CDR3: CASSLAGRYGNEQFF. The CDR3 bases are TGTGCCAGCAGCTTAGCTGGCAGGTACGGTAATGAGCAGTTCTTC. The variable domain in full, with the rest retrieved from reference TRBV13 and TRBJ2-1, is AAGVIQSPRHLIKEKRETATLKCYPIPRHDTVYWYQQGPGQDPQFLISFYEKMQSDKGSIPDRFSAQQFSDYHSELNMSSLELGDSALYFCASSLAGRYGNEQFFGPGTRLTVL.

V usage is TRBV12-5 and J usage is TRBJ1-5; 7 bases are shared with TRBD1. V shed 0 bases, J shed 0 bases, and the junction held 8 bases outside the gene matches. Germline CDR1 and CDR2: LGHNT and FRNRAP. CDR3 length equals 18 residues. CDR3 protein: CASGLVEGARSSNQPQHF. The CDR3, as DNA: TGTGCTAGTGGTTTGGTAGAGGGGGCCCGAAGTAGCAATCAGCCCCAGCATTTT.

The chain is built from TRBV4-3 and TRBJ2-1; the match to TRBD2 covers 8 bases. The J segment lost 3 bases and the V segment lost 0 bases, leaving 13 bases of the junction unmatched. This CDR3 has 19 amino acids. Germline V CDR1 and CDR2: LGHNA, YSLEER. The CDR3 DNA reads TGCGCCAGCAGCCAAGATCTTCTGGGGACTAGTGAGGTCTACAATGAGCAGTTCTTC. Residues: CASSQDLLGTSEVYNEQFF.

The V gene is TRBV28, the J gene TRBJ2-3, with a possible D match to TRBD2 (7 bases). This CDR3 comprises 13 residues. Deletions cut 3 bases from V and 5 bases from J, with 9 bases between. From germline, CDR1 is MDHEN and CDR2 SYDVKM. In DNA form, the CDR3 reads TGTGCCAGCAGTTTGGGGGGGCAAGATACGCAGTATTTT. This gives the protein CASSLGGQDTQYF. Complete variable domain (other parts from reference TRBV28 and TRBJ2-3): DVKVTQSSRYLVKRTGEKVFLECVQDMDHENMFWYRQDPGLGLRLIYFSYDVKMKEKGDIPEGYSVSREKKERFSLILESASTNQTSMYLCASSLGGQDTQYFGPGTRLTVL.

The chain carries TRBV29-1 and TRBJ2-7; 9 nucleotides agree with TRBD1. CDR1 and CDR2 from the germline V gene are SQVTM and ANQGSEA. The trim removed 5 bases at V and 4 bases at J, leaving 6 bases unmatched. The CDR3 is 13 amino acids. The CDR3 spells CSVRDRGGYEQYF. CDR3 bases: TGCAGCGTTCGTGACAGGGGGGGATACGAGCAGTACTTC.

This rearrangement joins TRBV4-3 to TRBJ2-7, with TRBD2 matching 9 bases. Looked up from germline, CDR1 is LGHNA and CDR2 is YSLEER. J was trimmed by 3 bases and V by 0 bases; bases with no gene match: 3. The CDR3 runs to 15 residues. This chain's CDR3 is CASSQDKREDYEQYF. The CDR3 region has the DNA TGCGCCAGCAGCCAAGATAAGCGGGAGGACTACGAGCAGTACTTC.

This clone was seen a few times. The chain employs TRBV6-1 and TRBJ2-7; 7 nucleotides agree with TRBD1. The CDR3 spans 15 residues. With 5 bases clipped from V and 2 bases from J, the junction kept 9 bases outside the gene matches. Germline V gene sequence: CDR1 MNHNS, CDR2 SASEGT. For the CDR3, the DNA is TGTGCCAGCAGTATAAACAGGGGATTCGCCTACGAGCAGTACTTC. Amino acids: CASSINRGFAYEQYF.

The chain uses TRBV5-4 and TRBJ2-1; a weak D match, TRBD2 (6 bases). The V end was cut by 1 base, the J end by 4 bases, with 12 bases between. Germline V lookup: CDR1 SGHNT, CDR2 YYREEE (reference sequence). The CDR3 has 15 residues. The CDR3 here is CASSLIGLQYNEQFF. DNA for the CDR3: TGTGCCAGCAGCTTGATCGGACTACAGTACAATGAGCAGTTCTTC.

This clone turned up a few times. The gene calls are TRBV19 and TRBJ1-2; TRBD1 might be the D (5 bases). V was clipped by 7 bases and J by 3 bases, with 15 bases between them. CDR1 and CDR2 from the germline V gene are LNHDA and SQIVND (reference sequence). The length of the CDR3 is 14 residues. This CDR3 is CASISPGIDYGYTF. As DNA, the CDR3 is TGTGCCAGTATAAGCCCAGGGATTGACTATGGCTACACCTTC. The full variable domain, in which reference TRBV19 and TRBJ1-2 provide the parts outside the CDR3, is DGGITQSPKYLFRKEGQNVTLSCEQNLNHDAMYWYRQDPGQGLRLIYYSQIVNDFQKGDIAEGYSVSREKKESFPLTVTSAQKNPTAFYLCASISPGIDYGYTFGSGTRLTVV.

The chain is built from TRBV6-5 and TRBJ2-1; 7 nucleotides agree with TRBD2. Germline V gene sequence: CDR1 MNHEY, CDR2 SVGAGI. The CDR3 is 13 amino acids. With 6 bases clipped from V and 8 bases from J, the junction kept 7 bases outside the gene matches. The CDR3 sequence: CASSHGLVDEQFF. The CDR3 nucleotides are TGTGCCAGCAGCCACGGACTAGTGGATGAGCAGTTCTTC.

J is TRBJ2-1 and V is TRBV7-9; 10 bases line up with TRBD2. V shed 2 bases, J shed 7 bases, and the junction held 11 bases outside the gene matches. The CDR3 has 17 residues. Germline assignment: CDR1 SEHNR and CDR2 FQNEAQ (reference sequence). This CDR3 is CASSLSASGRTVNEQFF. Written as DNA, the CDR3 is TGTGCCAGCAGCTTATCCGCTAGCGGGAGAACTGTGAATGAGCAGTTCTTC. Together with reference TRBV7-9 and TRBJ2-1, the CDR3 gives the full variable domain: DTGVSQNPRHKITKRGQNVTFRCDPISEHNRLYWYRQTLGQGPEFLTYFQNEAQLEKSRLLSDRFSAERPKGSFSTLEIQRTEQGDSAMYLCASSLSASGRTVNEQFFGPGTRLTVL.

Only a few counts were recorded for this clone. The chain has TRBV19 and TRBJ1-5, with 7 bases that match TRBD1. This CDR3 contains 15 residues. Germline assignment: CDR1 LNHDA and CDR2 SQIVND (reference sequence). The V and J ends lost 6 bases and 3 bases, in that order; junction bases with no gene match: 8. CDR3 sequence: CASRGGQSHNQPQHF. CDR3 in DNA: TGTGCCAGTAGAGGGGGACAGAGCCACAATCAGCCCCAGCATTTT.

This clone was seen once. The gene calls are TRBV18 and TRBJ1-5; 7 bases fit TRBD1. The V gene's germline CDR1 is KGHSH and CDR2 LQKENI. The CDR3 contains 17 residues. The V segment lost 6 bases and the J segment 1 base; nucleotides outside the gene matches: 12. CDR3 protein: CASSRGPGPGSNQPQHF. The DNA of the CDR3 is TGTGCCAGCTCTAGGGGGCCGGGCCCAGGGAGCAATCAGCCCCAGCATTTT.

The chain employs TRBV7-2 and TRBJ1-2; 8 bases map to TRBD1. The length of the CDR3 is 16 residues. Trimming at V came to 2 bases and at J to 4 bases, leaving 9 bases not matched to a gene. Germline V CDR1 and CDR2: SGHTA, FQGNSA. CDR3: CASSLPTGEEIYGYTF. The CDR3 DNA is TGTGCCAGCAGCTTACCGACAGGGGAGGAGATCTATGGCTACACCTTC.

The chain combines TRBV6-1 with TRBJ2-1; TRBD2 is a possible D gene (6 bases). This CDR3 comprises 14 residues. The V gene lost 8 bases and the J gene lost 8 bases, with 19 bases spanning the gap. The germline V gene encodes CDR1 MNHNS and CDR2 SASEGT. CDR3: CASPGLPLVDEQFF. The CDR3 region has the DNA TGTGCCAGCCCGGGACTTCCCTTAGTCGATGAGCAGTTCTTC.

V gene TRBV28 combines with J gene TRBJ2-7; weak D call: TRBD1 (6 bases). Germline assignment: CDR1 MDHEN and CDR2 SYDVKM. The V and J ends lost 6 bases and 1 base respectively, with 25 bases between them. The CDR3 has 18 residues. DNA for the CDR3: TGTGCCAGCAGCCACAATAAAAAGGGACACCCGGGGTCCTACGAGCAGTACTTC. Translation gives CASSHNKKGHPGSYEQYF.

This clone has only one observation. The J gene is TRBJ2-7, the V gene TRBV30; 9 bases match TRBD1. The V and J ends lost 0 bases and 5 bases, in that order; junction bases with no gene match: 2. The CDR3 runs to 13 residues. CDR1 GTSNPN and CDR2 SVGIG come from the germline V gene (reference sequence). CDR3 protein: CAWSVGQGNEQYF. The CDR3 bases are TGTGCCTGGAGTGTGGGACAGGGCAACGAGCAGTACTTC. Combining the CDR3 with reference TRBV30 and TRBJ2-7 gives the whole variable domain SQTIHQWPATLVQPVGSPLSLECTVEGTSNPNLYWYRQAAGRGLQLLFYSVGIGQISSEVPQNLSASRPQDRQFILSSKKLLLSDSGFYLCAWSVGQGNEQYFGPGTRLTVT.

V and J are TRBV19 and TRBJ1-5, with TRBD1 matching 11 bases. Germline loops: CDR1 LNHDA, CDR2 SQIVND (reference sequence). The CDR3 covers 15 residues. V shed 5 bases and J 5 bases; nucleotides not matched to a gene: 5. The CDR3 spells CASSPRTGGYQPQHF. The CDR3 DNA is TGTGCCAGTAGTCCAAGGACAGGGGGCTATCAGCCCCAGCATTTT.

V gene TRBV10-3 combines with J gene TRBJ2-7; TRBD2 aligns across 8 bases. The ends lost 3 bases at V and 2 bases at J; junction bases unmatched: 6. CDR3 size: 15 residues. Germline assignment: CDR1 ENHRY and CDR2 SYGVKD. CDR3 amino acids: CAISEGGRPPYEQYF. The CDR3 nucleotides read TGTGCCATCAGTGAAGGCGGGAGGCCCCCCTACGAGCAGTACTTC.

The chain is built from TRBV6-5 and TRBJ2-3, with D perhaps TRBD1 (6 bases). V lost 5 bases to trimming and J lost 6 bases, with 18 bases between them. From germline, CDR1 is MNHEY and CDR2 SVGAGI. This CDR3 contains 15 residues. This CDR3 reads CASSPPRGLMDTQYF. The CDR3 DNA sequence: TGTGCCAGCAGTCCGCCCAGGGGCTTGATGGATACGCAGTATTTT.